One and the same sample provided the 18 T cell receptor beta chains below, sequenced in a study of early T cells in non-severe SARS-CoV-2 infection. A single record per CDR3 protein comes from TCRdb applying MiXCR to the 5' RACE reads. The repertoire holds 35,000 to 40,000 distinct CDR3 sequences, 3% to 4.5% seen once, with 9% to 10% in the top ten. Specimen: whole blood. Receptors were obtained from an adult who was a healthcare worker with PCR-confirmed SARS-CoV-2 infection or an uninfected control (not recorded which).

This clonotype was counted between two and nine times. Here the CDR3 reads CASSLAAGGRAAGELFF. The CDR3 region has the DNA TGTGCCAGCAGCTTAGCCGCCGGCGGGAGGGCCGCCGGGGAGCTGTTTTTT. This sequence joins TRBV7-2 and TRBJ2-2; 9 bases line up with TRBD2. Germline V gene lookup returns CDR1 SGHTA and CDR2 FQGNSA. The CDR3 extends over 17 amino acids. V trimming: 0 bases; J trimming: 6 bases; junction bases outside the gene matches: 8.

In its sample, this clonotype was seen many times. CDR3 nucleotide sequence: TGTGCCAGTAGTCCGCAGGGCACAGATACGCAGTATTTT. It yields the protein CASSPQGTDTQYF. J is TRBJ2-3 and V is TRBV19; D remains unclear. In germline, CDR1 is LNHDA, CDR2 SQIVND (reference sequence). V shed 5 bases and J shed 1 base, with 7 bases lying between them. The CDR3 is made up of 13 amino acids.

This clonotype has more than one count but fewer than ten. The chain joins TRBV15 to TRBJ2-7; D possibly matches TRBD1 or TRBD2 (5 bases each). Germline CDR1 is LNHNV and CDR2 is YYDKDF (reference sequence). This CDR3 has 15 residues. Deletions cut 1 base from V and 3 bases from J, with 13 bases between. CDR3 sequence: CATSRGDGRDYEQYF. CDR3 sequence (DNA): TGTGCCACCAGCAGAGGGGACGGACGAGACTACGAGCAGTACTTC.

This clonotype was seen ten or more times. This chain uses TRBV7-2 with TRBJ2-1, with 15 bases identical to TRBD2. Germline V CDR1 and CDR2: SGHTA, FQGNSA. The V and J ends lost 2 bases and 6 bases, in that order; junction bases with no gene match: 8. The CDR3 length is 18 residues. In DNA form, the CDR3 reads TGTGCCAGCAGCTTAACCACTACGGGACTAGCGGGAGGCAATGAGCAGTTCTTC. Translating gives CASSLTTTGLAGGNEQFF.

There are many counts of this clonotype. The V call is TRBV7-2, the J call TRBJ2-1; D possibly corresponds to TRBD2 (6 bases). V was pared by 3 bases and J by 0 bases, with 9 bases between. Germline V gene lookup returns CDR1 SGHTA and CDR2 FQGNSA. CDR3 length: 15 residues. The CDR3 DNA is TGTGCCAGCAGCTTTGGGGAGGCCTCCTACAATGAGCAGTTCTTC. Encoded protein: CASSFGEASYNEQFF.

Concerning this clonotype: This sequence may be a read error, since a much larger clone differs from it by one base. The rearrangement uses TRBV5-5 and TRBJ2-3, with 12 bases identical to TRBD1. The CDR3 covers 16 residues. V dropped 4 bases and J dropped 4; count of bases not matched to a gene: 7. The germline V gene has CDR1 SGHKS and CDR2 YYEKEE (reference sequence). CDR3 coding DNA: TGTGCCAGCAGCCTGAAGGGACAGGGGGCCGCAGATACGCAGTATTTT. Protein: CASSLKGQGAADTQYF.

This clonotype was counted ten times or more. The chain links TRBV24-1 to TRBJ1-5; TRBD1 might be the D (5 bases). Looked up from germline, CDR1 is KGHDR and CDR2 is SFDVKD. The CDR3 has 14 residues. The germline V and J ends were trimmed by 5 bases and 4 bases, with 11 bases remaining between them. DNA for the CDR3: TGTGCCACCAGTGGAACAGGTGAAAATCAGCCCCAGCATTTT. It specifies CATSGTGENQPQHF.

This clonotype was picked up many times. CDR3 in DNA: TGTGCCACCAGCTCCCCCTCGGGGACTAGCGGGGGCCGGGAGACCCAGTACTTC. It encodes CATSSPSGTSGGRETQYF. The rearrangement links TRBV24-1 to TRBJ2-5, with 14 bases lining up with TRBD2. Trimming at V came to 7 bases and at J to 5 bases, leaving 14 bases not matched to a gene. The CDR3 totals 18 residues. CDR1 and CDR2 (germline): KGHDR, SFDVKD.

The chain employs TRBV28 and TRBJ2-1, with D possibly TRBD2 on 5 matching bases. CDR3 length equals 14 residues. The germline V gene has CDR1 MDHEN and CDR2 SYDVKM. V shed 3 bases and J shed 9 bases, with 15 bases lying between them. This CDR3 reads CASSFIGGLAEQFF. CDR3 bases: TGTGCCAGCAGTTTCATCGGAGGCCTGGCTGAGCAGTTCTTC.

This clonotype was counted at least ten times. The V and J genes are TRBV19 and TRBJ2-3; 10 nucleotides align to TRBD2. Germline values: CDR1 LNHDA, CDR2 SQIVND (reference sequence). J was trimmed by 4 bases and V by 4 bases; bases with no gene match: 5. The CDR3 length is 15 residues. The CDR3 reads CASSSASGSSDTQYF. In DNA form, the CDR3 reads TGTGCCAGTAGTAGCGCTAGCGGGAGCTCAGATACGCAGTATTTT. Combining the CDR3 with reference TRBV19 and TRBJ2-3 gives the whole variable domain DGGITQSPKYLFRKEGQNVTLSCEQNLNHDAMYWYRQDPGQGLRLIYYSQIVNDFQKGDIAEGYSVSREKKESFPLTVTSAQKNPTAFYLCASSSASGSSDTQYFGPGTRLTVL.

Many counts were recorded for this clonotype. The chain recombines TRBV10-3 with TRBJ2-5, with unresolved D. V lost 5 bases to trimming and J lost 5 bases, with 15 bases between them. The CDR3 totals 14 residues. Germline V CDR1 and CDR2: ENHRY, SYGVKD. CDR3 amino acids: CAISSASRVETQYF. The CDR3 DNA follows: TGTGCCATCAGTTCGGCTAGTCGTGTGGAGACCCAGTACTTC.

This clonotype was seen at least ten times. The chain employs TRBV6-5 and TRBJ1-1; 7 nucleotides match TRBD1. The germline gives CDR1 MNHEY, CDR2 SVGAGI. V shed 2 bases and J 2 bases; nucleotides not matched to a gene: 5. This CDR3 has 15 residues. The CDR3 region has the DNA TGTGCCAGCAGTTACACCGGGACAGCTAACACTGAAGCTTTCTTT. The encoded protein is CASSYTGTANTEAFF.

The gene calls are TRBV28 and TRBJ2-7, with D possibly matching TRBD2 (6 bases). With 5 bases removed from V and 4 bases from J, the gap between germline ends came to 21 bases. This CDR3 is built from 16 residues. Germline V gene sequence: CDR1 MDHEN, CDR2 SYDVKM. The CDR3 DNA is TGTGCCAGCAGTCAATCCGGCCTGGGGGGAGAATACGAGCAGTACGTC. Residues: CASSQSGLGGEYEQYV.

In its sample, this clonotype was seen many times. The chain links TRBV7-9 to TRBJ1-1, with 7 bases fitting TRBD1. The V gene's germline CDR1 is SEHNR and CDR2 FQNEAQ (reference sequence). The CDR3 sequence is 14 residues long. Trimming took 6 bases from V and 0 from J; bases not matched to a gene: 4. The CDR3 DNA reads TGTGCCAGCAGGACAGGGTCCATGAACACTGAAGCTTTCTTT. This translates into CASRTGSMNTEAFF.

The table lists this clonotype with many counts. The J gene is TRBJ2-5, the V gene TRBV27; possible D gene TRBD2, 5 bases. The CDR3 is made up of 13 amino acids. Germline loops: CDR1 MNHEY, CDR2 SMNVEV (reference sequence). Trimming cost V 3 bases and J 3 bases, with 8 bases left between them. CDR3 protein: CASSFFGEETQYF. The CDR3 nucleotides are TGTGCCAGCAGTTTTTTCGGGGAAGAGACCCAGTACTTC.

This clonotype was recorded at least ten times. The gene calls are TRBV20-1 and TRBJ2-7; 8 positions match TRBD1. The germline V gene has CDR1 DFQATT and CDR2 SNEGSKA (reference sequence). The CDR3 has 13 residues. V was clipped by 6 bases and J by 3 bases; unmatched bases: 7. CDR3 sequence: CSARQGTRYEQYV. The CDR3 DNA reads TGCAGTGCCCGACAGGGGACGCGCTACGAGCAGTACGTC.

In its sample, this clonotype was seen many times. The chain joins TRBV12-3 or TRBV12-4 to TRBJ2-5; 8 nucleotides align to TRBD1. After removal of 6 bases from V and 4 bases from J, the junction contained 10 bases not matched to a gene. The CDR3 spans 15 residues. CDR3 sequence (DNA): TGTGCCAGCAGCGGGACAGGTTCCGAGGGAGAGACCCAGTACTTC. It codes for CASSGTGSEGETQYF.

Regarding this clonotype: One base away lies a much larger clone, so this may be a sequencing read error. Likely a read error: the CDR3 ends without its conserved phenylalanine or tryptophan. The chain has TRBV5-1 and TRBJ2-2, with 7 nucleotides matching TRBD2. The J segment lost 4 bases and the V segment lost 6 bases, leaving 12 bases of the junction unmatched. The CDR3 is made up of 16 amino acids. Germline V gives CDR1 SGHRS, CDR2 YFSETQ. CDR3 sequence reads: CASTTSGTGFTGELFS. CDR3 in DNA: TGCGCCAGCACCACAAGCGGGACTGGCTTCACCGGGGAGCTGTTTTCT.